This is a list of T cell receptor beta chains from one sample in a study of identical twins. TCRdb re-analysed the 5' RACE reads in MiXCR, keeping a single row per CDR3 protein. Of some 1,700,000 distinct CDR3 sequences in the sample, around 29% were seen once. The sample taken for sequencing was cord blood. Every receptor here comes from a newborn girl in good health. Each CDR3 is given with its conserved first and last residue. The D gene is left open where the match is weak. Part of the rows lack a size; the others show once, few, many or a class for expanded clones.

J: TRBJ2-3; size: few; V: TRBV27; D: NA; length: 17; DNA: TGTGCCAGCAGTCACGCATCCTTCCTAGGGGGGGGAGATACGCAGTATTTT; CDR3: CASSHASFLGGGDTQYF
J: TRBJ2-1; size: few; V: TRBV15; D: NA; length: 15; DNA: TGTGCCACCAGCATGGGGGTAACTTCCTACAATGAGCAGTTCTTC; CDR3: CATSMGVTSYNEQFF
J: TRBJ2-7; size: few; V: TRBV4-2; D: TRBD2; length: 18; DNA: TGTGCCAGCAGCCAAGATTCGGCGGCTAGCGGGACTTCCTACGAGCAGTACTTC; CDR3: CASSQDSAASGTSYEQYF
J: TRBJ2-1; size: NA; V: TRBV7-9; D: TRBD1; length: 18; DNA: TGTGCCAGCAGCTTTCCTTCTAAGAAGGGGGCTACCTACAATGAGCAGTTCTTC; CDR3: CASSFPSKKGATYNEQFF
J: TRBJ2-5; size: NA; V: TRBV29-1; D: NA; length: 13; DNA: TGCAGCGTCGAGCGACCCTCAGGCAATGAGCAGTACTTC; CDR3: CSVERPSGNEQYF
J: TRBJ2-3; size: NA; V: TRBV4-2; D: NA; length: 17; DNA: TGTGCCAGCAGACCGTTCGAGCCCCTAGAACCGACAGATACGCAGTATTTT; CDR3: CASRPFEPLEPTDTQYF
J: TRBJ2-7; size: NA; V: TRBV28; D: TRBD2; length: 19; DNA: TGTGCCAGCAAAAGAGCGGGAGTGAAAAGGACCAATCCCCAATACGAGCAGTACTTC; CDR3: CASKRAGVKRTNPQYEQYF
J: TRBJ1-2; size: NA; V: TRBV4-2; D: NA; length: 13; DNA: TGTGCCAGCAGCCAACCACAGGGTCGGGGCTACACCTTC; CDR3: CASSQPQGRGYTF
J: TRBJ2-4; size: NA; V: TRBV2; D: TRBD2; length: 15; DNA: TGTGCCAGCTGGAGCGGGATTTGGGCCAAAAACATTCAGTACTTC; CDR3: CASWSGIWAKNIQYF
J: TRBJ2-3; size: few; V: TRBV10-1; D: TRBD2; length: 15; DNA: TGCGCCAGCAGACGCGGGGGTAGCCCTCCAGATACGCAGTATTTT; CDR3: CASRRGGSPPDTQYF
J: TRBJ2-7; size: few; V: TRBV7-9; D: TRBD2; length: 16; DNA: TGTGCCAGCAGCCCAGGTCCCCAGCGGGACGCCTACGAGCAGTACTTC; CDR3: CASSPGPQRDAYEQYF
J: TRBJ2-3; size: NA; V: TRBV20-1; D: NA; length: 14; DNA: TGCAGGGCCCAACGGGGCTTCTCCTCAGATACGCAGTATTTT; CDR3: CRAQRGFSSDTQYF
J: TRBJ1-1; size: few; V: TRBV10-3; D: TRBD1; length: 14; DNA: TGTGCCATCAGTGGGGGGGACAGGGCCCCTGAAGCTTTCTTT; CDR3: CAISGGDRAPEAFF
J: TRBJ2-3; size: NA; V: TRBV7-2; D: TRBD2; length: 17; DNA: TGTGCCAGCAGCTTAGAAGGCGGGACTAGCGGGGGGTATACGCAGTATTTT; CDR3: CASSLEGGTSGGYTQYF
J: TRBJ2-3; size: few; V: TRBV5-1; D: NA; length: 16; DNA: TGCGCCAGCAGCCCACTAGGACACACTAGCACAGATACGCAGTATTTT; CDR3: CASSPLGHTSTDTQYF
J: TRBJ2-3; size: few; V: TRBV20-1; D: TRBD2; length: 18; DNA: TGCAGTGCTGCCCGCCGCCGTACCCTGGCGGGGGGGCCAAATACGCAGTATTTT; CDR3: CSAARRRTLAGGPNTQYF
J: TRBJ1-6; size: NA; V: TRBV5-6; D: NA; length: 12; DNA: TGTGCCAGCACGCCGGAGGATTCACCCCTCCACTTT; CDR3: CASTPEDSPLHF
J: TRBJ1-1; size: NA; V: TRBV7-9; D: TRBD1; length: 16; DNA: TGTGCCAGCAGCTTTCCCGGGGACAGGGCGAACACTGAAGCTTTCTTT; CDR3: CASSFPGDRANTEAFF
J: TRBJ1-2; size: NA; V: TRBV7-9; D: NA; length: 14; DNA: TGTGCCAGCAGCAGACAGTGGCGATCGGATGGCTACACCTTC; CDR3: CASSRQWRSDGYTF
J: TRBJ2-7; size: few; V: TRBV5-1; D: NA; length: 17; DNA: TGCGCCAGCAGCTTGAGGTTCGAGGGAGGACCCCCCTACGAGCAGTACTTC; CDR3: CASSLRFEGGPPYEQYF
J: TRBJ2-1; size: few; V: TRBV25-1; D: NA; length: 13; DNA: TGTGCCAGCAGTGAACGAGGCGGTCTCGAGCAGTTCTTC; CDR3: CASSERGGLEQFF
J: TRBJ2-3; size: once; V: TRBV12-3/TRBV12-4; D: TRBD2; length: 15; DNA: TGTGCCAGCAGGGTAGCGGGGGGGAGAGTAGATGCGCAGTATTTT; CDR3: CASRVAGGRVDAQYF
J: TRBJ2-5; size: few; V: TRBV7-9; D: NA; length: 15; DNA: TGTGCCAGCAGCTTTGAGAGGGGGAATCAAGAGACCCAGTACTTC; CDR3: CASSFERGNQETQYF
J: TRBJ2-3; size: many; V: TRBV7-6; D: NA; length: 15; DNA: TGTGCCAGCAGCTTAGGGGGGGTCTACACAGATACGCAGTATTTT; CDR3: CASSLGGVYTDTQYF
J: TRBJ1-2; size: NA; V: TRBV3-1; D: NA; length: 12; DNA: TGTGCCAACAGCCAAGATCGAAGAGGCTACACCTTC; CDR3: CANSQDRRGYTF
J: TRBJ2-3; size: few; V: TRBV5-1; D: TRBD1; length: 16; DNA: TGCGCCGGCAGCTTGGACGGGACAGGGTCCACAGATACGCAGTATTTT; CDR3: CAGSLDGTGSTDTQYF
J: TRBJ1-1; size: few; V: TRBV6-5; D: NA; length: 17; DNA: TGTGCCAGCAGTTACAAGGGGCGCTACGGAATGAACACTGAAGCTTTCTTT; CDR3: CASSYKGRYGMNTEAFF
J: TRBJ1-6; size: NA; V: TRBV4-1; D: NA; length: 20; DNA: TGCGCCAGCAGCACTCATACCGGGACAAAGGGGTTTTATCCCAATTCACCCCTCCACTTT; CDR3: CASSTHTGTKGFYPNSPLHF
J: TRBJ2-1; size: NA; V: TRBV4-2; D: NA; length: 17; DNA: TGTGCCAGCAGCCAAGAAGTAGGTAGCTTTCCCTACAATGAGCAGTTCTTC; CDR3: CASSQEVGSFPYNEQFF
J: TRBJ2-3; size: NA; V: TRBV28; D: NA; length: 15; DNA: TGTGCCAGCAGTTTGCTCGTGGGGCTCACAGATACGCAGTATTTT; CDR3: CASSLLVGLTDTQYF
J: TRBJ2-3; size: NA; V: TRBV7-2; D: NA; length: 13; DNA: TGTGCCACAGGAAGGGAAAGCACAGATACGCAGTATTTT; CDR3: CATGRESTDTQYF
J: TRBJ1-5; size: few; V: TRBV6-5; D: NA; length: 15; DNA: TGTGCCTCAAAGCCGGTCGCGGCTAGCAATCAGCCCCAGCATTTT; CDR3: CASKPVAASNQPQHF
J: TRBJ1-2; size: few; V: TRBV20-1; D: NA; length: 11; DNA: TGCAGTGCTGCTGACCGACATGGCTACACCTTC; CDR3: CSAADRHGYTF
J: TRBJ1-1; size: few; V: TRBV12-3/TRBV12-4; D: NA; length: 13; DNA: TGTGCCAGCAGTTTGAGGTCGGACACTGAAGCTTTCTTT; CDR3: CASSLRSDTEAFF
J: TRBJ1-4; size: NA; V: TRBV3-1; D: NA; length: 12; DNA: TGTGCCAGCAGCCACCTCAGTGAAAAACTGTTTTTT; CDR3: CASSHLSEKLFF
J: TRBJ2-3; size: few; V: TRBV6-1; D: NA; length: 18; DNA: TGTGCCAGCAGTACCAATCTTATACCGCACCCGAGCACAGATACGCAGTATTTT; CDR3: CASSTNLIPHPSTDTQYF
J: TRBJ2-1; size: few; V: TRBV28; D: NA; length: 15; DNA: TGTGCCAGCAGTTTGTCCGGGAATGTCTACAATGAGCAGTTCTTC; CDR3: CASSLSGNVYNEQFF
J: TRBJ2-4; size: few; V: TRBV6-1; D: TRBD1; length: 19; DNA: TGTGCCAGCAGTGAAGCGCGGGGGACAGGGACGACGGGGGAAAACATTCAGTACTTC; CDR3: CASSEARGTGTTGENIQYF
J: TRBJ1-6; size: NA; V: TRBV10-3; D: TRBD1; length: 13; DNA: TGTGCCATGAGGGACAGCCCAAATTCACCCCTCCACTTT; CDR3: CAMRDSPNSPLHF
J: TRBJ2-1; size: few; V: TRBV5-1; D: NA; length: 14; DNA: TGCGCCAGCAATTACCGCAGCTCCTACAATGAGCAGTTCTTC; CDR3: CASNYRSSYNEQFF
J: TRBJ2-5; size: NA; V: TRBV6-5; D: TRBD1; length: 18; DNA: TGTGCCAGCAGTTATTACTCTCTAGAGGGGGCATCCCAAGAGACCCAGTACTTC; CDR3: CASSYYSLEGASQETQYF
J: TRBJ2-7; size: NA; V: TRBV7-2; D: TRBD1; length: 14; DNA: TGTGCCAGCAGCTGGGCAGGGGGCCAAGAGACCAAGTACTTC; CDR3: CASSWAGGQETKYF
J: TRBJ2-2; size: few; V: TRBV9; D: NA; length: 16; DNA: TGTGCCAGCAGCGTAGAGGTTAGCGGTAACACCGGGGAGCTGTTTTTT; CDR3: CASSVEVSGNTGELFF
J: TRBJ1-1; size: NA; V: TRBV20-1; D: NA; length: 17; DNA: TGCAGTGCTAGAGATGTGGGGTCTGGGGGAGGGAACGCTGAAGCTTTCTTT; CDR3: CSARDVGSGGGNAEAFF
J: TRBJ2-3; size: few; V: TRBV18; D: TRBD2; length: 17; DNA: TGTGCCAGCTCACCTCAGACTAGCGGGGATAGCACAGATACGCAGTATTTT; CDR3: CASSPQTSGDSTDTQYF
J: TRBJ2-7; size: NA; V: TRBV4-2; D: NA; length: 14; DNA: TGTGCCAGCAGCCAAGATGGGACAACCTACGAGCAGTACTTC; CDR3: CASSQDGTTYEQYF
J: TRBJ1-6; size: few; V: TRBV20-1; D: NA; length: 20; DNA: TGCAGTGCTAGAGATCCCCCAACCCGGACACGTTGGTCCTATAATTCACCCCTCCACTTT; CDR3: CSARDPPTRTRWSYNSPLHF
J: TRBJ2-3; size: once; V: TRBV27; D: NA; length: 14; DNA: TGTGCCAGCAGTTCTTACCTAAGCACAGATACGCAGTATTTT; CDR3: CASSSYLSTDTQYF
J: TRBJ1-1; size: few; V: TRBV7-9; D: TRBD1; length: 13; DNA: TGTGCCAGCAGCCGATTTGACAGGGGTGAAGCTTTCTTT; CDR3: CASSRFDRGEAFF
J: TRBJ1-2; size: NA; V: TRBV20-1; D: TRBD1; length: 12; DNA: TGCAGTGCTAGAGAGACAGGGGGTGGCTACACCTTC; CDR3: CSARETGGGYTF
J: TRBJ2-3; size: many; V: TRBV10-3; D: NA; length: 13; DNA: TGTGCCATCAGTGGGGCTAGCACAGATACGCAGTATTTT; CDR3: CAISGASTDTQYF
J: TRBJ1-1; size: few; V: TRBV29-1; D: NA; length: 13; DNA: TGCAGTTCAAACAAGGGCCTGAACACTGAAGCTTTCTTT; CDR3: CSSNKGLNTEAFF